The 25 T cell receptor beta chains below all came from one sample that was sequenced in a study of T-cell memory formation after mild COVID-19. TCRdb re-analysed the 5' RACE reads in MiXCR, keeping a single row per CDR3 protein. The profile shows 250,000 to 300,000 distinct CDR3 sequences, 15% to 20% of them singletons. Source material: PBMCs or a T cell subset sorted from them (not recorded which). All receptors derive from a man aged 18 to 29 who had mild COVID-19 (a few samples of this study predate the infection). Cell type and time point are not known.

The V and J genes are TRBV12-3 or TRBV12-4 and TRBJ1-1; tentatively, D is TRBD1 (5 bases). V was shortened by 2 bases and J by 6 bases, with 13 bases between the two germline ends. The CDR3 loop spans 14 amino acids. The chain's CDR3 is CASSLRGAESEAFF. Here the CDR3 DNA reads TGTGCCAGCAGTTTACGAGGGGCGGAATCTGAAGCTTTCTTT.

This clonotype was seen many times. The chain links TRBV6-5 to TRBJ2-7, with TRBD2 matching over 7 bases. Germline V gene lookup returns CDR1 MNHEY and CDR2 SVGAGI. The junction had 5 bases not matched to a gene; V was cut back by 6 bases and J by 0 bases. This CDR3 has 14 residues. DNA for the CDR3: TGTGCCAGCAGGGGAGGGGCAGGCTCCTACGAGCAGTACTTC. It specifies CASRGGAGSYEQYF.

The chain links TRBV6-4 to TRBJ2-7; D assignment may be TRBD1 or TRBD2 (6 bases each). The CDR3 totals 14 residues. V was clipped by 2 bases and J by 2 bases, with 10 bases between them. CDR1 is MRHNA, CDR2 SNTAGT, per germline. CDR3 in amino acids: CASSDRGETYEQYF. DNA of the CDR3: TGTGCCAGCAGTGACAGGGGGGAGACCTACGAGCAGTACTTC.

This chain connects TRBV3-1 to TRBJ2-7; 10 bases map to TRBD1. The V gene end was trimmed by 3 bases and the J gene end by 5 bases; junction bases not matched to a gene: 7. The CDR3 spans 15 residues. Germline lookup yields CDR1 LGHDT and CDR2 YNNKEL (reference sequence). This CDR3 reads CASSHRRDRGHEQYF. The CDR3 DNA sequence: TGTGCCAGCAGCCACCGCCGGGACAGGGGTCACGAGCAGTACTTC.

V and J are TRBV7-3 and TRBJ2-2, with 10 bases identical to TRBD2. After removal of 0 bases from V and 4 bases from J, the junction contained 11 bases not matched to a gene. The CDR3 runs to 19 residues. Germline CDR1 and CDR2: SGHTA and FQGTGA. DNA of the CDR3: TGTGCCAGCAGCTTAACGTTGGGCACTAGCGGGGTCGGCACCGGGGAGCTGTTTTTT. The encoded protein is CASSLTLGTSGVGTGELFF.

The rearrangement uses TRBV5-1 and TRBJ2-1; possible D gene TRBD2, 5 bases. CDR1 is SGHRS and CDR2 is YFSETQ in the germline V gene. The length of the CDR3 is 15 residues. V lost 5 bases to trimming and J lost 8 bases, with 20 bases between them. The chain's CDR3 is CASRGGQFFSDEQFF. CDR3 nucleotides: TGCGCCAGCAGGGGCGGCCAGTTTTTTAGCGATGAGCAGTTCTTC.

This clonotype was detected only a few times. The CDR3 protein is CASSSTGGLNTEAFF. CDR3 coding DNA: TGTGCCAGCAGCAGTACAGGGGGCCTGAACACTGAAGCTTTCTTT. The gene calls are TRBV7-3 and TRBJ1-1; TRBD1 matches at 9 bases. Germline-derived CDR1 and CDR2 are SGHTA and FQGTGA. The CDR3 has 15 residues. With V trimmed by 5 bases and J by 0 bases, 4 bases remained unmatched.

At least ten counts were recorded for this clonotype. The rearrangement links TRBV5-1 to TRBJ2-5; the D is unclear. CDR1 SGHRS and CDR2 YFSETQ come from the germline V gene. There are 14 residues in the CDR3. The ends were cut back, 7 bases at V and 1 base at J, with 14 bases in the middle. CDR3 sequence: CASVEVPGQETQYF. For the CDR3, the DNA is TGCGCCAGCGTCGAGGTCCCCGGCCAAGAGACCCAGTACTTC.

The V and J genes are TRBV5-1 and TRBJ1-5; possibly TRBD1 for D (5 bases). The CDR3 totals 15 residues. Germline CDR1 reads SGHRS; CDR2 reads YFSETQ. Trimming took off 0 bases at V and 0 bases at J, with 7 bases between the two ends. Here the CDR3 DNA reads TGCGCCAGCAGCTTGGTAGGGGATAGCAATCAGCCCCAGCATTTT. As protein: CASSLVGDSNQPQHF.

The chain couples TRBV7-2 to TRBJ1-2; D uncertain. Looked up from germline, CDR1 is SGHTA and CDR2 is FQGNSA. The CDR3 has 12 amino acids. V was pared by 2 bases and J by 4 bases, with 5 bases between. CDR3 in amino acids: CASSLNLYGYTF. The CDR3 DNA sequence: TGTGCCAGCAGCTTAAATCTCTATGGCTACACCTTC.

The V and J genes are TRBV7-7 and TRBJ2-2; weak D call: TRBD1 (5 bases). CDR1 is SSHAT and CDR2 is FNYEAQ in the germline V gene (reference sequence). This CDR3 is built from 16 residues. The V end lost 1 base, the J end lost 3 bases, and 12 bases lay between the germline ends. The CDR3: CASSLGDSPYTGELFF. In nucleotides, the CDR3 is TGTGCCAGCAGCTTAGGAGACAGCCCTTACACCGGGGAGCTGTTTTTT. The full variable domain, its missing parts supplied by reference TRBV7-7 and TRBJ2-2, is GAGVSQSPRYKVTKRGQDVTLRCDPISSHATLYWYQQALGQGPEFLTYFNYEAQPDKSGLPSDRFSAERPEGSISTLTIQRTEQRDSAMYRCASSLGDSPYTGELFFGEGSRLTVL.

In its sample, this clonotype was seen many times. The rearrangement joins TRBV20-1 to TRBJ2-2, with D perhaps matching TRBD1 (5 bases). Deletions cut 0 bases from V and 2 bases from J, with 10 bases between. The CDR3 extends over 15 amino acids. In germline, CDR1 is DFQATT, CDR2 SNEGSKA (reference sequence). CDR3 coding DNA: TGCAGTGCTAGAGATGGGGCGGTCAACACCGGGGAGCTGTTTTTT. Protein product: CSARDGAVNTGELFF.

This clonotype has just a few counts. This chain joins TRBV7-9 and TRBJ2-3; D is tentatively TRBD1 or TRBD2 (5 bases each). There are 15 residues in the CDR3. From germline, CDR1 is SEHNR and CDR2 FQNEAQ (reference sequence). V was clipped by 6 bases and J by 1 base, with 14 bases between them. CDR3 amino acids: CASSLMGDRTDTQYF. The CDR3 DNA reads TGTGCCAGCAGTCTAATGGGGGACCGCACAGATACGCAGTATTTT.

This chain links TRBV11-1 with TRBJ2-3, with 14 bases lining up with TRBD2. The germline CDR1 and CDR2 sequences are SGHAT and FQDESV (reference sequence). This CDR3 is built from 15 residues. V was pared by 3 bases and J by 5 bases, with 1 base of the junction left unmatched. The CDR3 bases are TGTGCCAGCAGCTTTGGACTAGCGGGGGGAGATACGCAGTATTTT. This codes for CASSFGLAGGDTQYF. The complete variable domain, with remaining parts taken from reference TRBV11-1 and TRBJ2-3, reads EAEVAQSPRYKITEKSQAVAFWCDPISGHATLYWYRQILGQGPELLVQFQDESVVDDSQLPKDRFSAERLKGVDSTLKIQPAELGDSAMYLCASSFGLAGGDTQYFGPGTRLTVL.

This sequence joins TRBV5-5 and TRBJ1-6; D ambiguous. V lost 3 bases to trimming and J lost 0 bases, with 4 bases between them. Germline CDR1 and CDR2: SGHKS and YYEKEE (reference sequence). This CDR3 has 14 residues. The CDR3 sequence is CASSWGSYNSPLHF. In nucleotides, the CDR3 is TGTGCCAGCAGCTGGGGCTCCTATAATTCACCCCTCCACTTT.

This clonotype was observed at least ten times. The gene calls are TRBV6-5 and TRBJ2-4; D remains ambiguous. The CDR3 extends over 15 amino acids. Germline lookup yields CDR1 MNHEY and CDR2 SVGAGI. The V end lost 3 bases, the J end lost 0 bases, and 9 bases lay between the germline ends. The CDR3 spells CASSYNSLAKNIQYF. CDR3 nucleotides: TGTGCCAGCAGTTATAATTCATTAGCCAAAAACATTCAGTACTTC.

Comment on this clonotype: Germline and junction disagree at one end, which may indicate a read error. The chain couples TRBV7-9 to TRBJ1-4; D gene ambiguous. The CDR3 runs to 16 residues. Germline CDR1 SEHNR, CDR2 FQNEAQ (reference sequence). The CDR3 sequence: CSSSSSKASTNEKLFF. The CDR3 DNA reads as TGTTCCAGCAGCTCTAGCAAGGCTTCGACTAATGAAAAACTGTTTTTT.

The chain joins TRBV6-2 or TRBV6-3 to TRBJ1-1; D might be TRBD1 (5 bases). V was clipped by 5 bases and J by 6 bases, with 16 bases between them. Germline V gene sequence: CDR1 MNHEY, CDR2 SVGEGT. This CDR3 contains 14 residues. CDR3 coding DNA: TGTGCCAGCAGTGCATACAGGCGAAGCGCTGAAGCTTTCTTT. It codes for CASSAYRRSAEAFF.

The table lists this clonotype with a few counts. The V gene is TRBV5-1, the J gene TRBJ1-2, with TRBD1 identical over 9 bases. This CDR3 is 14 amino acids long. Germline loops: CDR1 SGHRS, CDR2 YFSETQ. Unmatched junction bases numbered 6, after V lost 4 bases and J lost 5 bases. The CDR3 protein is CASSPTGQGYGYTF. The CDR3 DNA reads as TGCGCCAGCAGCCCTACGGGACAGGGTTATGGCTACACCTTC.

The DNA of the CDR3 is TGCGCCAGCAGTGACCCAGTAGCGGGGGCCCCCTACGAGCAGTACTTC. Protein product: CASSDPVAGAPYEQYF. The gene calls are TRBV10-2 and TRBJ2-7; 9 bases align to TRBD2. The CDR3 extends over 16 amino acids. The ends lost 3 bases at V and 2 bases at J; junction bases unmatched: 8. The germline gives CDR1 WSHSY, CDR2 SAAADI.

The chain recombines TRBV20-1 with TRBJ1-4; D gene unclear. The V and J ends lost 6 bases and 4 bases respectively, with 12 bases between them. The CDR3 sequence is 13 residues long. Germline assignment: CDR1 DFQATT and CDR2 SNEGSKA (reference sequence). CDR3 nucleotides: TGCAGTGCGGAGGGCCGGCGTAATGAAAAACTGTTTTTT. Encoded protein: CSAEGRRNEKLFF.

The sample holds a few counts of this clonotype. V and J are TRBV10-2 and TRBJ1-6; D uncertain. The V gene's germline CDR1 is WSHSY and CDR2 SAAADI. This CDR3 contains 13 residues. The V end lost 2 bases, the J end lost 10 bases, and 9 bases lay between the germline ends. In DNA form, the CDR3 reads TGCGCCAGCAGTGAGGGGGAGGTCTCACCCCTCCACTTT. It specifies CASSEGEVSPLHF.

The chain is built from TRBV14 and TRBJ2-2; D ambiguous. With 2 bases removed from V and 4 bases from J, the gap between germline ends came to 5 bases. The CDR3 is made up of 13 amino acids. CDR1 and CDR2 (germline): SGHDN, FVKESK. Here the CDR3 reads CASSQRATGELFF. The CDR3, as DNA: TGTGCCAGCAGCCAAAGAGCCACCGGGGAGCTGTTTTTT. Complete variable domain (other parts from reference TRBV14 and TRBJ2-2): EAGVTQFPSHSVIEKGQTVTLRCDPISGHDNLYWYRRVMGKEIKFLLHFVKESKQDESGMPNNRFLAERTGGTYSTLKVQPAELEDSGVYFCASSQRATGELFFGEGSRLTVL.

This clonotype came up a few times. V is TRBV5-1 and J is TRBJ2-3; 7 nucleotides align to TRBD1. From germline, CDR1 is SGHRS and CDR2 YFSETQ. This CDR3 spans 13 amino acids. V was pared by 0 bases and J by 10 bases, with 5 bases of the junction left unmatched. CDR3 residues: CASSLVQGSPQYF. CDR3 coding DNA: TGCGCCAGCAGCTTGGTACAGGGGAGCCCGCAGTATTTT.

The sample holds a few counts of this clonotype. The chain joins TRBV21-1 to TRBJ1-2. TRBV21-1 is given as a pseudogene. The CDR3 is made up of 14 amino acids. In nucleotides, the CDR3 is TGTGCCAGCAGCAAAGTATGTGGGTCCTATGGCTACACCTTC. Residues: CASSKVCGSYGYTF.